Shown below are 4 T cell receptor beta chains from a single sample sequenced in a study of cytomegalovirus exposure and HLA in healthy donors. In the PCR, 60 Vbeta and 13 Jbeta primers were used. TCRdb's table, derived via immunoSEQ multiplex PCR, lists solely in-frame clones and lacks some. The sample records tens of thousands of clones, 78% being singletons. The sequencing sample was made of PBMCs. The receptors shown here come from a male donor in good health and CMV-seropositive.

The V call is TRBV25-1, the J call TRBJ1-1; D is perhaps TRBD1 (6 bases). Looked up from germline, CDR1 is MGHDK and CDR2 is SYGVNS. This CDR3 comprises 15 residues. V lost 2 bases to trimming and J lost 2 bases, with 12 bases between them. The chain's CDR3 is CASSEEAGVNTEAFF. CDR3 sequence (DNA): TGTGCCAGCAGTGAAGAGGCAGGGGTCAACACTGAAGCTTTCTTT.

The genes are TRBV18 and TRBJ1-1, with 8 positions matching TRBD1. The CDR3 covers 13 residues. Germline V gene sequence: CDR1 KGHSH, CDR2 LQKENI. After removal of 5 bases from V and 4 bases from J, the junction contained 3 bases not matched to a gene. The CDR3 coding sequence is TGTGCCAGCTCAAGACAGGGGAGCACTGAAGCTTTCTTT. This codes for CASSRQGSTEAFF.

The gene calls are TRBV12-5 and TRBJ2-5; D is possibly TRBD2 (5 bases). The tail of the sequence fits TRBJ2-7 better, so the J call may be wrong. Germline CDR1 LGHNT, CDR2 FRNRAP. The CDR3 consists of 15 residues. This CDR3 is CASGLVQLGWVEQYF. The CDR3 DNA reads TGTGCTAGTGGTTTGGTACAACTAGGGTGGGTCGAGCAGTACTTC.

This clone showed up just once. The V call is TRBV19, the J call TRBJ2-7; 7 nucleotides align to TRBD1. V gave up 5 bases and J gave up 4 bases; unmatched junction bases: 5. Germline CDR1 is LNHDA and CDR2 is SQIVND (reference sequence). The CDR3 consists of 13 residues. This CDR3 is CASSPPTGYEQYF. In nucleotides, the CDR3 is TGTGCCAGTAGTCCACCGACAGGGTACGAGCAGTACTTC.